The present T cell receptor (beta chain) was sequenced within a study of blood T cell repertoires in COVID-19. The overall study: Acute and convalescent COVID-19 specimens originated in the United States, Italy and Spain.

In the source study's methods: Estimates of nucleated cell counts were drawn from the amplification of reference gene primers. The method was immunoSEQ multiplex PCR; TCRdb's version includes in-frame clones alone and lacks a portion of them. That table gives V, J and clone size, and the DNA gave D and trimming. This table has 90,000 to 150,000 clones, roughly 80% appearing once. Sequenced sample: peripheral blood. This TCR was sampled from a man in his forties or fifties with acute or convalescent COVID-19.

The chain's CDR3 is CASSDWGRRNTEAFF. The CDR3 coding sequence is TGTGCCAGCAGTGATTGGGGCAGGAGGAACACTGAAGCTTTCTTT. This chain links TRBV6-1 with TRBJ1-1, with D possibly being TRBD1 (5 bases). The CDR3 is 15 residues long. V was pared by 3 bases and J by 1 base, with 12 bases between. CDR1 is MNHNS and CDR2 is SASEGT in the germline V gene.